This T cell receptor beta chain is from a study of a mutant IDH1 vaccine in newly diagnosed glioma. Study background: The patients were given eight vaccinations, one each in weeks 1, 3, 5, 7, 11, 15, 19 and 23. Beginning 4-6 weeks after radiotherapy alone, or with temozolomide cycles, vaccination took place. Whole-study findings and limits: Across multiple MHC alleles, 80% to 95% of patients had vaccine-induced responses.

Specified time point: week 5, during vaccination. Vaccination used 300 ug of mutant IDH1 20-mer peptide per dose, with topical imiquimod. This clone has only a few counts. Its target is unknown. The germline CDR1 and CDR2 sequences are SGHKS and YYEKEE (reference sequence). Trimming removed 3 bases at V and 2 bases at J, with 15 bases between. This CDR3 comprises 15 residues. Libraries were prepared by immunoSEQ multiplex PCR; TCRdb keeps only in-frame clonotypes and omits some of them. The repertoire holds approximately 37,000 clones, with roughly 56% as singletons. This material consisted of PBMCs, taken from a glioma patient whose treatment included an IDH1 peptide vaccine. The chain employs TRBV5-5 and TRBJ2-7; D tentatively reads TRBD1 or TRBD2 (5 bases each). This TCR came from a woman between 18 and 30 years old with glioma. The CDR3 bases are TGTGCCAGCAGCTCCCTCGGGGCCGCAACCTACGAGCAGTACTTC. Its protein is CASSSLGAATYEQYF.